A selection of T cell receptor beta chains follows, all from one sample in a study of Ad26.COV2.S vaccination and SARS-CoV-2 variants. The method was immunoSEQ multiplex PCR; TCRdb's version includes in-frame clones alone and lacks a portion of them. The sample shows 360,000 or so clones, about nine tenths of them seen only once. The material sequenced was peripheral blood, taken in a trial of Ad26.COV2.S vaccine versus placebo. The receptors shown here come from a person between 18 and 65 years old who received the Ad26.COV2.S COVID-19 vaccine or a placebo. The CDR3 runs from the conserved cysteine through the conserved F or W. The order of the fields is clone size, V gene, D gene, J gene, CDR3 DNA, CDR3 protein. The D gene is left open where the match is weak. Size is stated for part of the rows, as once, few or many counts, or as a class when the clone is expanded.

>-|TRBV14|-|TRBJ1-2
TGTGCCAGCAGCCAGGAACAGAACTATGGCTACACCTTC
CASSQEQNYGYTF
>-|TRBV19|TRBD1|TRBJ1-1
TGTGCCAGTAGTAAATCTCAGGGGGGAAGGACTGAAGCTTTCTTT
CASSKSQGGRTEAFF
>-|TRBV19|TRBD2|TRBJ2-3
TGTGCCAGTAGTCTGCTGATAAGCGGGAGAGGGTCAGATACGCAGTATTTT
CASSLLISGRGSDTQYF
>-|TRBV28|-|TRBJ1-2
TGTGCCAGCAGTTTCGGGGGAAGCGGCTACACCTTC
CASSFGGSGYTF
>-|TRBV2|TRBD2|TRBJ2-5
TGTGCCAGCAGGGGGACTAGCGGGAAGGGATGGGAGACCCAGTACTTC
CASRGTSGKGWETQYF
>-|TRBV30|TRBD1|TRBJ2-2
TGTGCCTGGAGTGTTCTTGGCAGGGGGATTGCTCGGGAGCTGTTTTTT
CAWSVLGRGIARELFF
>-|TRBV12-3/TRBV12-4|-|TRBJ2-5
TGTGCCAGCAGTTTAAGCCCCGAGATCCAGTACTTC
CASSLSPEIQYF
>-|TRBV7-9|-|TRBJ1-6
TGTGCCAGCAGCTTAGGTTCCTATAATTCACCCCTCCACTTT
CASSLGSYNSPLHF
>-|TRBV28|-|TRBJ2-7
TGTGCCAGCAGAAGACTAGGAGCCTCCTACGAGCAGTACTTC
CASRRLGASYEQYF
>-|TRBV10-2|-|TRBJ2-5
TGCGCCACTTCGATTCAAGAGACCCAGTACTTC
CATSIQETQYF
>-|TRBV5-8|-|TRBJ1-6
TGTGCCAGCAGTTTTAGGGAATATAATTCACCCCTCCACTTT
CASSFREYNSPLHF
>-|TRBV19|TRBD1|TRBJ2-7
TGTGCCAGTAGTATAGTCAGGGGGAGCTACGAGCAGTACTTC
CASSIVRGSYEQYF
>-|TRBV7-2|TRBD1|TRBJ1-6
TGTGCCAGCAGCCTAGGGACAGTAGGCTCACCCCTCCACTTT
CASSLGTVGSPLHF
>-|TRBV7-3|-|TRBJ1-2
TGTGCCAGCAGCCCACGGGGCAGTCTACCAGGGGGCTACACCTTC
CASSPRGSLPGGYTF
>-|TRBV28|TRBD2|TRBJ2-1
TGTGCCAGCAGTCCAAACACGGGACTAGCGGGAGGGAGATACAATGAGCAGTTCTTC
CASSPNTGLAGGRYNEQFF
>-|TRBV12-3/TRBV12-4|-|TRBJ2-7
TGTGCCAGCAGTTTAGCCACTTGGTACGAGCAGTACTTC
CASSLATWYEQYF
>-|TRBV7-9|-|TRBJ1-2
TGTGCCAGCAGCCACGGGGCAGTCCGTTTGGTTGGCTACACCTTC
CASSHGAVRLVGYTF
>-|TRBV5-1|-|TRBJ1-1
TGCGCCAGCAAACTGACAGAAGGGTTGAACACTGAAGCTTTCTTT
CASKLTEGLNTEAFF
>-|TRBV3-1/TRBV3-2|-|TRBJ1-6
TGTGCCAGCAGCCAAAGCTCCTATAATTCACCCCTCCACTTT
CASSQSSYNSPLHF
>-|TRBV18|-|TRBJ2-7
TGTGCCAGCTCACCTACCAGGGACTACGAGCAGTACTTC
CASSPTRDYEQYF
>-|TRBV19|-|TRBJ2-2
TGTGCCAGTAGTATAGTACGGGGAGCGAACACCGGGGAGCTGTTTTTT
CASSIVRGANTGELFF
>once|TRBV27|-|TRBJ1-6
TGTGCCAGCAGTTTTACAGGAAATTCACCCCTCCACTTT
CASSFTGNSPLHF
>-|TRBV3-1/TRBV3-2|-|TRBJ1-3
TGTGCCAGCCGCGAGGGTTCTGGAAACACCATATATTTT
CASREGSGNTIYF
>-|TRBV18|TRBD1|TRBJ1-1
TGTGCCAGCTCGCAAACAGGGGGCACTGAAGCTTTCTTT
CASSQTGGTEAFF
>-|TRBV28|TRBD1|TRBJ2-2
TGTGCCAGCACCCACTCCGGGACAGGGGGCTCCGGGGAGCTGTTTTTT
CASTHSGTGGSGELFF
>-|TRBV9|-|TRBJ2-5
TGTGCCAGCAGCTTAGAGACGGCGGCGGAGACCCAGTACTTC
CASSLETAAETQYF
>-|TRBV5-1|-|TRBJ2-1
TGCGCCACTTCGACTAGCTCCTACAATGAGCAGTTCTTC
CATSTSSYNEQFF
>-|TRBV2|-|TRBJ1-1
TGTGCCAGCAGTGGACACCCGAACACTGAAGCTTTCTTT
CASSGHPNTEAFF
>-|TRBV29-1|TRBD1|TRBJ2-7
TGCAGCGTTGTACGAGCCGGGACAGGGGCCTACGAGCAGTACTTC
CSVVRAGTGAYEQYF